A selection of T cell receptor beta chains follows, all from one sample in a study of blood T cell repertoires in COVID-19. Using immunoSEQ multiplex PCR, the repertoire was profiled, and TCRdb retains in-frame clones only, with some absent. The table lists around 170,000 clones, over 80% of them singletons, with about 6% in the top ten. Sequenced: peripheral blood. The receptors originated from a middle-aged woman with acute or convalescent COVID-19. CDR3s include the opening cysteine and the closing phenylalanine or tryptophan. D genes are given only for firm matches. Size tells how often a clone was seen (once, few, many) or the class of an expanded clone, and some rows leave it out.

NA	TRBJ2-2	TRBV30	NA	TGTGCCTGGAGTCCGGGACTGGGCACCGGGGAGCTGTTTTTT	CAWSPGLGTGELFF
NA	TRBJ1-1	TRBV3-1/TRBV3-2	TRBD1	TGTGCCAGCAGCCAAGCGGCAGGGGGCACTGAAGCTTTCTTT	CASSQAAGGTEAFF
once	TRBJ2-1	TRBV28	NA	TGTGCCAGCAAGCGGCCCCAATCCTACAATGAGCAGTTCTTC	CASKRPQSYNEQFF
once	TRBJ1-1	TRBV7-9	NA	TGTGCCAGCAGCTGGGGGGGAATCCGGAACACTGAAGCTTTCTTT	CASSWGGIRNTEAFF
once	TRBJ2-5	TRBV27	TRBD1	TGTGCCAGCAGTGAACGGACAGGTCAAGAGACCCAGTACTTC	CASSERTGQETQYF
NA	TRBJ2-1	TRBV7-6	TRBD2	TGTGCCAGCAGCCTAGTGGGAGGGATCCCTTTGGAGCAGTTCTTC	CASSLVGGIPLEQFF
NA	TRBJ1-6	TRBV19	TRBD1	TGTGCCAGTAGGTTGGGACAGGGAAATTCACCCCTCCACTTT	CASRLGQGNSPLHF
NA	TRBJ2-1	TRBV11-2	NA	TGTGCCAGCAGTAGGATTGGGGCAAATGAGCAGTTCTTC	CASSRIGANEQFF
few	TRBJ1-4	TRBV25-1	NA	TGTGCCAGCGGTCCAAGCGGATCCGCGGGAACTAATGAAAAACTGTTTTTT	CASGPSGSAGTNEKLFF
NA	TRBJ1-4	TRBV5-1	NA	TGCGCCAGCAGCACCGGACAGACCGCAACTAATGAAAAACTGTTTTTT	CASSTGQTATNEKLFF
NA	TRBJ2-7	TRBV5-6	TRBD2	TGTGCCAGCAGCATATCTTCGACGGGGACTAGCTACGAGCAGTACTTC	CASSISSTGTSYEQYF
NA	TRBJ1-6	TRBV5-4	NA	TGTGCCAGCAGCTTTTCATCGGGTCTGAATTCACCCCTCCACTTT	CASSFSSGLNSPLHF
NA	TRBJ2-7	TRBV7-2	NA	TGTGCCAGTAGTCTTCCTGCACCTCCCGAGCAGTACTTC	CASSLPAPPEQYF
NA	TRBJ2-2	TRBV4-2	TRBD2	TGTGCCAGCAGCCATTCCCCCTCAATGGGGGGGGACACCGGGGAGCTGTTTTTT	CASSHSPSMGGDTGELFF
medium-sized	TRBJ2-7	TRBV7-6	NA	TGTGCCAGCAGCTCCCTAGCGTCCCCCTACGAGCAGTACTTC	CASSSLASPYEQYF
NA	TRBJ2-3	TRBV19	NA	TGTGCCAGTATGATCGGGGGAGATACGCAGTATTTT	CASMIGGDTQYF
NA	TRBJ1-2	TRBV19	TRBD1	TGTGCCAGTGGACAGGGCGTCCCTTACTATGGCTACACCTTC	CASGQGVPYYGYTF
NA	TRBJ1-1	TRBV30	NA	TGTGCCTGGAGTGTAATGGCAAACACTGAAGCTTTCTTT	CAWSVMANTEAFF
NA	TRBJ1-1	TRBV5-5	NA	TGTGCCAGCAGCTTGGGACTGGGGAACACTGAAGCTTTCTTT	CASSLGLGNTEAFF
once	TRBJ1-2	TRBV14	NA	TGTGCCAGCAGCCAAGTGGCGGGGGACTACTATGGCTACACCTTC	CASSQVAGDYYGYTF
NA	TRBJ2-5	TRBV2	NA	TGTGCCAGCAGTGAACTGCGCGCGGAAACCCAAGAGACCCAGTACTTC	CASSELRAETQETQYF
NA	TRBJ2-3	TRBV7-9	TRBD2	TGTGCCAGCGGGACTACTGGGGGAGATACGCAGTATTTT	CASGTTGGDTQYF
NA	TRBJ2-7	TRBV19	NA	TGTGCCAGTAGTATAGATTTGCTTAGAGCCTACGAGCAGTACTTC	CASSIDLLRAYEQYF
NA	TRBJ1-1	TRBV18	TRBD1	TGTGCCAGCTCACCCCAACCGGGACAGGGAGGCCTTGGGGAAGCTTTCTTT	CASSPQPGQGGLGEAFF
NA	TRBJ2-7	TRBV6-2/TRBV6-3	NA	TGTGCCAGCAGTTACAACGCAGGCAACGAGCAGTACTTC	CASSYNAGNEQYF
NA	TRBJ1-6	TRBV27	TRBD1	TGTGCCAGCAGTACAGGGCCGGGACAGGGGGCTTCACCCCTCCACTTT	CASSTGPGQGASPLHF
NA	TRBJ2-5	TRBV6-5	NA	TGTGCCAGCAGCCAGAGGAGGGAGACCCAGTACTTC	CASSQRRETQYF
few	TRBJ2-7	TRBV5-1	NA	TGCGCCAGCAGTAAGGAATGGGGGAGGTCCTACGAGCAGTACTTC	CASSKEWGRSYEQYF
NA	TRBJ2-7	TRBV5-1	NA	TGCGCCAGCAGCTTGGGACCGCCGGGGGAGCAGTACTTC	CASSLGPPGEQYF
NA	TRBJ1-2	TRBV28	TRBD1	TGTGCCAGCAGTAGCTTAGGACAGGGGATTCCCCATGGCTACACCTTC	CASSSLGQGIPHGYTF
NA	TRBJ1-1	TRBV13	NA	TGTGCCAGCAGCCCCCCTCCTCTACAGGGCCGGGGGAACACTGAAGCTTTCTTT	CASSPPPLQGRGNTEAFF
once	TRBJ2-1	TRBV5-1	TRBD1	TGCGCCAGCAGCTTCTTAGGGACAGGGGGGAGGAATGAGCAGTTCTTC	CASSFLGTGGRNEQFF
NA	TRBJ2-7	TRBV15	NA	TGTGCCACCAGCAGCTTCGATACAACAGACGTCGGCTACGAGCAGTACTTC	CATSSFDTTDVGYEQYF
NA	TRBJ2-3	TRBV21-1	NA	TGTGCCAGCAGCGCCGGAGGGCTAGCGGGGGGATTCCGCCAGACCGCAGATACGCAGTATTTT	CASSAGGLAGGFRQTADTQYF
NA	TRBJ2-2	TRBV28	NA	TGTGCCAGCAGTTTTTCCCGCAGGACGAACACCGGGGAGCTGTTTTTT	CASSFSRRTNTGELFF
NA	TRBJ1-6	TRBV7-8	NA	TGTGCCAGCAGCCCCGAGGGCTCCTATAATTCACCCCTCCACTTT	CASSPEGSYNSPLHF
once	TRBJ2-1	TRBV25-1	TRBD2	TGTGCCAGCAGTGCAATCAGGACTAGCGGGGGAGGCGAGCAGTTCTTC	CASSAIRTSGGGEQFF
NA	TRBJ2-4	TRBV28	TRBD1	TGTGCCAGCAGTCCCTGGGACAGGGGAGCCAAAAACATTCAGTACTTC	CASSPWDRGAKNIQYF
NA	TRBJ1-2	TRBV14	NA	TGTGCCAGCAGCCAATCGGGGAGGCATGGCTACACCTTC	CASSQSGRHGYTF
few	TRBJ2-7	TRBV9	NA	TGTGCCAGCAGCGTAGGTCGGAGCTCCTACGAGCAGTACTTC	CASSVGRSSYEQYF
NA	TRBJ1-5	TRBV28	NA	TGTGCCAGCAGTTTTGATTCAGGGAACCAGCCCCAGCATTTT	CASSFDSGNQPQHF
NA	TRBJ1-5	TRBV15	NA	TGTGCCACCAGCCCCGGGGGAAGGGATCGCCAGCCCCAGCATTTT	CATSPGGRDRQPQHF
NA	TRBJ1-2	TRBV3-1/TRBV3-2	NA	TGTGCCAGCAGCCCCCAGGCAGGGGACTATGGCTACACCTTC	CASSPQAGDYGYTF
NA	TRBJ1-5	TRBV5-1	NA	TGCGCCAGCAGCCCAAACTTTGATCAGCCCCAGCATTTT	CASSPNFDQPQHF